Presented here are 19 T cell receptor beta chains from one specimen sequenced in a study of cytomegalovirus exposure and HLA in healthy donors. PCR was performed using 60 Vbeta and 13 Jbeta primers. The method was immunoSEQ multiplex PCR; TCRdb's version includes in-frame clones alone and lacks a portion of them. This table holds about 190,000 clones, around four fifths found once. Sample: PBMCs. The source of these receptors is a man aged 35-49 years in good health and CMV-seropositive.

This clone appeared a few times. V is TRBV21-1 and J is TRBJ1-5; the table's D call, TRBD1, has no DNA check behind it. TRBV21-1 counts as a pseudogene. The CDR3 covers 16 residues. The CDR3 DNA follows: TGTGCCAGCAGCAAACCCCCAGGGCCTAGCAATCAGCCCCAGCATTTT. Translation: CASSKPPGPSNQPQHF.

For the CDR3, the DNA is TGCGCCAGCAGCCAAGACGTTGCAGGGAAAAACTATGGCTACACCTTC. Its protein product is CASSQDVAGKNYGYTF. This chain connects TRBV4-3 to TRBJ1-2; a possible D gene is TRBD1 (5 bases). Trimming left V 0 bases short and J 2 bases short, with 13 bases between. The CDR3 contains 16 residues. The germline V gene has CDR1 LGHNA and CDR2 YSLEER.

The chain carries TRBV25-1 and TRBJ2-3; 7 positions match TRBD2. The CDR3 contains 16 residues. Trimming took 3 bases from V and 8 from J; bases not matched to a gene: 14. The germline CDR1 and CDR2 sequences are MGHDK and SYGVNS. CDR3 sequence (DNA): TGTGCCAGCAGTGATCCACTAGCGCTCCCCGGGGGTACGCAGTATTTT. Protein sequence: CASSDPLALPGGTQYF.

V is TRBV6-5 and J is TRBJ1-1, with D tentatively TRBD1 (5 bases). This CDR3 region has 16 residues. Germline assignment: CDR1 MNHEY and CDR2 SVGAGI. Trimming took off 2 bases at V and 0 bases at J, with 13 bases between the two ends. The CDR3 DNA reads TGTGCCAGCAGTTACAGGGGCAGCTACATGAACACTGAAGCTTTCTTT. Amino acids: CASSYRGSYMNTEAFF.

The rearrangement uses TRBV7-8 and TRBJ1-4; 9 bases are shared with TRBD1. CDR3 length: 19 residues. The ends lost 0 bases at V and 0 bases at J; junction bases unmatched: 8. CDR1 is SGHVS and CDR2 is FQNEAQ in the germline V gene. The CDR3 DNA is TGTGCCAGCAGCTTAGCGATGGGACAGGGAAACCCAACTAATGAAAAACTGTTTTTT. It yields the protein CASSLAMGQGNPTNEKLFF.

This clone was found once. The chain recombines TRBV5-4 with TRBJ2-7, with 10 nucleotides matching TRBD1. The CDR3 totals 14 residues. Germline V CDR1 and CDR2: SGHNT, YYREEE (reference sequence). After removal of 5 bases from V and 5 bases from J, the junction contained 7 bases not matched to a gene. In nucleotides, the CDR3 is TGTGCCAGCAGACCTCTAGGGACAGGGGACGAGCAGTACTTC. Protein: CASRPLGTGDEQYF. Full variable domain (remainder filled in from reference TRBV5-4 and TRBJ2-7): ETGVTQSPTHLIKTRGQQVTLRCSSQSGHNTVSWYQQALGQGPQFIFQYYREEENGRGNFPPRFSGLQFPNYSSELNVNALELDDSALYLCASRPLGTGDEQYFGPGTRLTVT.

This sequence joins TRBV29-1 and TRBJ1-1; a weak D match, TRBD1 (6 bases). The CDR3 totals 13 residues. Trimming pared 1 base from V and 6 bases from J, leaving 12 bases between. Germline-derived CDR1 and CDR2 are SQVTM and ANQGSEA. The CDR3 here is CSVEVQGIAEAFF. The DNA for the CDR3 is TGCAGCGTTGAAGTGCAGGGGATCGCTGAAGCTTTCTTT.

As to this clone: The same CDR3 arises from other DNA sequences in this sample as well. The chain recombines TRBV29-1 with TRBJ1-1; no reliable D call. Germline CDR1 is SQVTM and CDR2 is ANQGSEA. With 3 bases removed from V and 1 base from J, the gap between germline ends came to 6 bases. CDR3 size: 12 residues. The CDR3 region is CSVEGRNTEAFF. CDR3 nucleotides: TGCAGCGTTGAGGGCAGGAACACTGAAGCTTTCTTT.

The chain uses TRBV27 and TRBJ1-1; weak D call: TRBD1 (6 bases). The CDR3 covers 13 residues. Germline loops: CDR1 MNHEY, CDR2 SMNVEV (reference sequence). V lost 2 bases and J 4 bases, leaving 8 bases between the germline ends. CDR3 nucleotide sequence: TGTGCCAGCAGTTTAAGGGGGACCACTGAAGCTTTCTTT. It is translated as CASSLRGTTEAFF.

This rearrangement joins TRBV6-6 to TRBJ1-1, with TRBD1 matching over 8 bases. Germline CDR1 and CDR2: MNHNY and SVGAGI (reference sequence). The ends lost 4 bases at V and 0 bases at J; junction bases unmatched: 1. The CDR3 covers 14 residues. This chain's CDR3 is CASSWTGMNTEAFF. CDR3 nucleotides: TGTGCCAGCAGTTGGACAGGGATGAACACTGAAGCTTTCTTT.

The chain carries TRBV18 and TRBJ2-1; D ambiguous. The V gene's germline CDR1 is KGHSH and CDR2 LQKENI. The CDR3 totals 16 residues. V was shortened by 3 bases and J by 10 bases, with 22 bases between the two germline ends. The CDR3 spells CASSPDLTFSTREQFF. In DNA form, the CDR3 reads TGTGCCAGCTCACCCGACCTAACGTTTTCTACCAGGGAGCAGTTCTTC.

As for this clone: With a far larger clone one base away, a read error is the likely cause. This chain connects TRBV7-2 to TRBJ2-7, with TRBD1 identical over 7 bases. This CDR3 contains 13 residues. Looked up from germline, CDR1 is SGHTA and CDR2 is FQGNSA. V dropped 3 bases and J dropped 2; count of bases not matched to a gene: 1. The CDR3 loop is CASSFGQAYEQYF. The CDR3, as DNA: TGTGCCAGCAGCTTTGGACAGGCCTACGAGCAGTACTTC.

The V gene is TRBV27, the J gene TRBJ1-2; TRBD1 matches at 9 bases. Germline V gene lookup returns CDR1 MNHEY and CDR2 SMNVEV (reference sequence). CDR3 length: 15 amino acids. V was clipped by 6 bases and J by 7 bases; unmatched bases: 12. This chain's CDR3 is CASRAGTGNNVGYTF. CDR3 DNA: TGTGCCAGCAGAGCCGGGACAGGGAATAATGTTGGCTACACCTTC.

The V call is TRBV6-1, the J call TRBJ1-5, with D unclear. V was cut by 4 bases and J by 5 bases, with 9 bases left in between. The CDR3 has 13 residues. CDR1 MNHNS and CDR2 SASEGT come from the germline V gene. CDR3 DNA sequence: TGTGCCAGCAGTGGCGATTCCCATCAGCCCCAGCATTTT. Translating it yields CASSGDSHQPQHF.

Note on this clone: At one end the junction does not follow the germline gene, possibly because of a read error. The chain employs TRBV30 and TRBJ1-2; the D gene is possibly TRBD1 (6 bases). Germline V gene sequence: CDR1 GTSNPN, CDR2 SVGIG (reference sequence). The CDR3 has 10 amino acids. The CDR3 is CAWSVRDTVF. DNA of the CDR3: TGTGCCTGGAGTGTACGGGACACAGTCTTC.

V usage is TRBV19 and J usage is TRBJ1-2; D uncertain. The V gene lost 9 bases and the J gene lost 4 bases, with 9 bases spanning the gap. The germline V gene encodes CDR1 LNHDA and CDR2 SQIVND (reference sequence). The CDR3 loop spans 11 amino acids. The CDR3 sequence: CASGQVYGYTF. CDR3 nucleotides: TGTGCCAGCGGCCAGGTCTATGGCTACACCTTC.

J is TRBJ1-2 and V is TRBV27, with TRBD1 identical over 10 bases. V shed 5 bases, J shed 5 bases, and the junction held 8 bases outside the gene matches. Germline V CDR1 and CDR2: MNHEY, SMNVEV (reference sequence). The CDR3 has 15 amino acids. The CDR3 DNA reads TGTGCCAGCAGTCCTTTTTGGACAGGGGGTTATGGCTACACCTTC. Translating gives CASSPFWTGGYGYTF.

The chain couples TRBV28 to TRBJ1-4, with 8 bases that match TRBD1. Looked up from germline, CDR1 is MDHEN and CDR2 is SYDVKM. The CDR3 is 18 residues long. J gave up 1 base and V 3 bases, and 10 bases lay outside the gene matches. The CDR3 loop is CASSFESGQGGTNEKLFF. The CDR3 nucleotides are TGTGCCAGCAGTTTTGAGAGCGGACAGGGAGGAACTAATGAAAAACTGTTTTTT.

The chain carries TRBV7-2 and TRBJ1-5; tentatively, D is TRBD1 (6 bases). V was shortened by 5 bases and J by 6 bases, with 14 bases between the two germline ends. Germline V gene sequence: CDR1 SGHTA, CDR2 FQGNSA. The CDR3 contains 14 residues. The CDR3 DNA is TGTGCCAGCAGCCCCAGGGGTAGGGGTCAGCCCCAGCATTTT. Translated: CASSPRGRGQPQHF. Full variable domain (missing parts from reference TRBV7-2 and TRBJ1-5): GAGVSQSPSNKVTEKGKDVELRCDPISGHTALYWYRQSLGQGLEFLIYFQGNSAPDKSGLPSDRFSAERTGGSVSTLTIQRTQQEDSAVYLCASSPRGRGQPQHFGDGTRLSIL.